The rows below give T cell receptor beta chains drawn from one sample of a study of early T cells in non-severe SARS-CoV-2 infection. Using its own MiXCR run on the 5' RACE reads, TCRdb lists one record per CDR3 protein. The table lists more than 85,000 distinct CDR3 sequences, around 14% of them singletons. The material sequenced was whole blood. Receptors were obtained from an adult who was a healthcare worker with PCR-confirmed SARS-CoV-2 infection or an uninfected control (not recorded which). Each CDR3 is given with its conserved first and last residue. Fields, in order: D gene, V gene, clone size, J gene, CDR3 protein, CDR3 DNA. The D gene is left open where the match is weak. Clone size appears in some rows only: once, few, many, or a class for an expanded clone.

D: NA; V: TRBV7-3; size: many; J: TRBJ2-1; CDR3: CASSLIGGRSPNEQFF; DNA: TGTGCCAGCAGCTTAATAGGTGGGAGGTCCCCCAATGAGCAGTTCTTC
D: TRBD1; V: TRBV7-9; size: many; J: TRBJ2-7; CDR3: CASSSRDSPYEQYF; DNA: TGTGCCAGCAGCTCCCGGGACAGCCCCTACGAGCAGTACTTC
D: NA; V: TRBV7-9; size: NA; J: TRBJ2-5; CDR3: CASSHLGHRETQYF; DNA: TGTGCCAGCAGCCACCTGGGCCACCGGGAGACCCAGTACTTC
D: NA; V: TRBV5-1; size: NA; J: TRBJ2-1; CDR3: CASSLGQANNEQFF; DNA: TGCGCCAGCAGCTTGGGTCAGGCGAACAATGAGCAGTTCTTC
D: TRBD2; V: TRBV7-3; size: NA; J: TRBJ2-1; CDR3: CASSPNLAGIPFF; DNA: TGTGCCAGCAGCCCCAATCTAGCGGGAATACCGTTCTTC
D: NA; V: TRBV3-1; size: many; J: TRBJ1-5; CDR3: CASSRMVDQPQHF; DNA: TGTGCCAGCAGCCGGATGGTTGATCAGCCCCAGCATTTT
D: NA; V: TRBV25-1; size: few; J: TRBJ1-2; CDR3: CASSDHLGTNYGYTF; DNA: TGTGCCAGCAGTGACCACCTCGGGACTAACTATGGCTACACCTTC
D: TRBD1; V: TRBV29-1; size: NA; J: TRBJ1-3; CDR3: CSVEGGQGFSGNTIYF; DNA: TGCAGCGTTGAAGGAGGACAGGGATTCTCTGGAAACACCATATATTTT
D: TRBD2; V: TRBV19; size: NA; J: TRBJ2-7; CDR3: CASSHSGRGYEQYF; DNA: TGTGCCAGTAGTCATAGCGGGAGAGGGTACGAGCAGTACTTC
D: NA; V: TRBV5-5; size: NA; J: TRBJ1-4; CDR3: CASSLVEKLFF; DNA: TGTGCCAGCAGCTTGGTGGAAAAACTGTTTTTT
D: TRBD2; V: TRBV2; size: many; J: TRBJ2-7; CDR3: CASVKEAGGPSYEQYF; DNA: TGTGCCAGCGTCAAGGAGGCGGGAGGACCATCCTACGAGCAGTACTTC
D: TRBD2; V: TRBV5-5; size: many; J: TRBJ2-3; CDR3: CATSREGSDTQYF; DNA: TGTGCCACCAGCCGGGAGGGATCAGATACGCAGTATTTT
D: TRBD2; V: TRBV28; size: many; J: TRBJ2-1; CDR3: CASSLRAGAEQFF; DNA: TGTGCCAGCAGTCTACGAGCGGGAGCTGAGCAGTTCTTC
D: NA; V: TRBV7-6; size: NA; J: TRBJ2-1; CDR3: CASSSDNVHEQFF; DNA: TGTGCCAGCAGCTCAGATAACGTCCATGAGCAGTTCTTC
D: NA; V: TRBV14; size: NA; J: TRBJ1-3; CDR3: CASSQDFGRPSGNTIYF; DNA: TGTGCCAGCAGCCAAGACTTCGGCAGACCCTCTGGAAACACCATATATTTT
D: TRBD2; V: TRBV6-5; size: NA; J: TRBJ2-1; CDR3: CASSSFSGSNEQFF; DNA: TGTGCCAGCAGTTCCTTTAGCGGGAGTAATGAGCAGTTCTTC
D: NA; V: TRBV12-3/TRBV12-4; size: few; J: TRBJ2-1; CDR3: CASKGRYNEQFF; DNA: TGTGCCAGCAAGGGACGATACAATGAGCAGTTCTTC
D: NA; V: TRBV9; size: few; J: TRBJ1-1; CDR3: CASSVRSEAFF; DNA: TGTGCCAGCAGCGTAAGGAGTGAAGCTTTCTTT
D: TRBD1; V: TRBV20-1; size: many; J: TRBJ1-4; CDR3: CSAREGTGDEKLFF; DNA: TGCAGTGCTAGAGAAGGGACAGGGGATGAAAAACTGTTTTTT
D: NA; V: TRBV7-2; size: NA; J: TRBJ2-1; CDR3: CASSRDYNEQFF; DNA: TGTGCCAGCAGCCGAGATTACAATGAGCAGTTCTTC
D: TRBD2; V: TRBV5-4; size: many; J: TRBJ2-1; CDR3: CASSLEPSGTPPNEQFF; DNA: TGTGCCAGCAGCTTGGAGCCTAGCGGGACCCCTCCCAATGAGCAGTTCTTC
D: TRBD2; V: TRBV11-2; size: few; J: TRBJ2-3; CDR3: CASSPLAGVTDTQYF; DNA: TGTGCCAGCAGCCCTCTAGCGGGAGTCACAGATACGCAGTATTTT
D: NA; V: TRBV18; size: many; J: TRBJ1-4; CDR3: CASSPYRMPTNEKLFF; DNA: TGTGCCAGCTCACCATACAGGATGCCGACTAATGAAAAACTGTTTTTT
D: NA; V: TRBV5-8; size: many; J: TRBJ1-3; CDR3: CASSLAISGNTIYF; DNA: TGTGCCAGCAGCTTGGCGATCTCTGGAAACACCATATATTTT
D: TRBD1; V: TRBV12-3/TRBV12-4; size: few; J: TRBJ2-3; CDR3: CASSLKQGFPTDTQYF; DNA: TGTGCCAGCAGTCTGAAACAGGGGTTTCCCACAGATACGCAGTATTTT
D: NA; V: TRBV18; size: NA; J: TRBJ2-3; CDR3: CASSPGRIHTDTQYF; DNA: TGTGCCAGCTCACCCGGACGTATTCACACAGATACGCAGTATTTT
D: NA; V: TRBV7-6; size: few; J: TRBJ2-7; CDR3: CASGDRRLPYEQYF; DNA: TGTGCCAGCGGGGATCGCAGACTCCCCTACGAGCAGTACTTC
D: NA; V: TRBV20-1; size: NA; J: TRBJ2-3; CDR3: CSALGGGPDTQYF; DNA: TGCAGTGCCCTAGGGGGGGGCCCAGATACGCAGTATTTT
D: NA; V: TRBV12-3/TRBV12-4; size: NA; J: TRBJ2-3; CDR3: CASSPIRDSHGDTQYF; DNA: TGTGCCAGCAGTCCAATCCGGGACTCCCATGGCGATACGCAGTATTTT
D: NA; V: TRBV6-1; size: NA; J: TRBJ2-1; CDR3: CASEPLGAGEQFF; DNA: TGTGCCAGCGAACCACTTGGAGCGGGTGAGCAGTTCTTC
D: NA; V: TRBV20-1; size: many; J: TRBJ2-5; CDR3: CSAWMAGQKTQYF; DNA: TGCAGTGCCTGGATGGCGGGACAAAAGACCCAGTACTTC
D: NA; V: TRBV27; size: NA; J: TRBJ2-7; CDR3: CASTPGRGGHEQYF; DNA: TGTGCCAGCACCCCGGGGAGGGGGGGCCACGAGCAGTACTTC
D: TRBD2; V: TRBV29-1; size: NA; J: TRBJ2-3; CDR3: CSVGLLAENTQYF; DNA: TGCAGCGTTGGCTTACTAGCGGAGAATACGCAGTATTTT
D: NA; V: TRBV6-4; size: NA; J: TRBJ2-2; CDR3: CASSARGTGELFF; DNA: TGTGCCAGCAGTGCCAGGGGCACCGGGGAGCTGTTTTTT
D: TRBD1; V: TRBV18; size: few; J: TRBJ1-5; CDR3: CASSPPGTVSQPQHF; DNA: TGTGCCAGCTCACCACCGGGGACAGTCAGCCAGCCCCAGCATTTT
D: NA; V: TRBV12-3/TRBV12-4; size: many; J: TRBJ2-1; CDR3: CASIPSGSGPYNEQFF; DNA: TGTGCCAGCATCCCGAGTGGGTCAGGCCCCTACAATGAGCAGTTCTTC
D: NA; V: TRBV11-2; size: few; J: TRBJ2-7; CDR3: CASSWGAGDEQYF; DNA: TGTGCCAGCAGCTGGGGGGCAGGGGACGAGCAGTACTTC
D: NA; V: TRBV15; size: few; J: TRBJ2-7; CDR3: CATSAMGVPEQYF; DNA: TGTGCCACCAGCGCAATGGGGGTTCCGGAGCAGTACTTC
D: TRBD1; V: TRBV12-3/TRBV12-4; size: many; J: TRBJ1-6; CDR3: CASSRDRRNSPLHF; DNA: TGTGCCAGCAGTCGGGACAGGAGGAATTCACCCCTCCACTTT
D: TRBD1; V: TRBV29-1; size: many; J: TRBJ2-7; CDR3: CSVRDSLYEQYF; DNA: TGCAGCGTACGGGACAGCCTTTACGAGCAGTACTTC
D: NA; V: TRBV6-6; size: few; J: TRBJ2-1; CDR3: CASRTGSYNEQFF; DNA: TGTGCCAGCAGGACAGGCTCCTACAATGAGCAGTTCTTC
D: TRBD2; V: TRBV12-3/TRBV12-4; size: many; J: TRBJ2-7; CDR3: CASSSQLAREQYF; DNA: TGTGCCAGCAGTTCCCAACTAGCGCGTGAGCAGTACTTC
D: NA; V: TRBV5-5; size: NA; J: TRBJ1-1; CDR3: CASSLDRGNTEAFF; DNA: TGTGCCAGCAGCTTGGATCGGGGGAACACTGAAGCTTTCTTT
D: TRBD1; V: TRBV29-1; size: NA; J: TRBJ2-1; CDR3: CSAHRGWEQFF; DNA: TGCAGCGCACACAGGGGGTGGGAGCAGTTCTTC
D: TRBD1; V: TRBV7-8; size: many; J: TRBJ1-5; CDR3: CASSRGQGVGQPQHF; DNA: TGTGCCAGCAGCCGAGGCCAGGGGGTAGGTCAGCCCCAGCATTTT
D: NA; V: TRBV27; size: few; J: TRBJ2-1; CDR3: CASSETDWDSNNEQFF; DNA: TGTGCCAGCAGTGAAACGGATTGGGACTCAAACAATGAGCAGTTCTTC
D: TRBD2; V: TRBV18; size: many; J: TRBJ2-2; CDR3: CASSPGLAANTGELFF; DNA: TGTGCCAGCTCACCAGGACTAGCGGCAAATACCGGGGAGCTGTTTTTT
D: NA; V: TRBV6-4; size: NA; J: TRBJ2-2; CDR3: CASSEGETGELFF; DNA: TGTGCCAGCAGTGAGGGGGAGACCGGGGAGCTGTTTTTT
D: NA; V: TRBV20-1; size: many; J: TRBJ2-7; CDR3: CSASKQAGHEQYF; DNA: TGCAGTGCTAGTAAGCAGGCAGGACACGAGCAGTACTTC
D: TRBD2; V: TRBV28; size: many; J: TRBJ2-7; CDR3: CAAGLAGSYEQYF; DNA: TGTGCCGCTGGACTAGCGGGCTCCTACGAGCAGTACTTC
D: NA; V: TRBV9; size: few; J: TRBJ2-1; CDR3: CASSAEGGPINEQFF; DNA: TGTGCCAGCAGTGCCGAAGGAGGGCCGATCAATGAGCAGTTCTTC